The 9 T cell receptor gamma chains below all came from one sample that was sequenced in a study of gamma-delta chains in newborns, infants, children. TCRdb processed the reads again with the CATT caller. This sample's table reports fewer than 55 gamma-chain clones. The source material was blood, sampled at week 6. These TCRs come from a child who was a newborn, infant or young child, either healthy, febrile or measles-vaccinated (not recorded which). This table probably holds off-target reads from a library built for another chain.

There is no J gene call, but TRGV9 is given as the V gene. CDR1 is GITISATS and CDR2 is ISYDGTV in the germline V gene (reference sequence). The CDR3 extends over 18 amino acids. CDR3 in DNA: TGTGCCTGTGACACGATGGGGCTGGGGGATAGTTCGACAGCACAACTCTTCTTT. Amino acid sequence: CACDTMGLGDSSTAQLFF.

About this clone: It is unclear where the CDR3 begins or ends on the DNA, so no DNA is shown, and the CDR3 is as TCRdb lists it. For the V gene the call is TRGV9; the J gene has no call. The CDR3 is 26 amino acids long, termini counted. Germline loops: CDR1 GITISATS, CDR2 ISYDGTV (reference sequence). The CDR3 sequence: CACDTLLGDTSWDTRQMFFGTGIKLF.

For the V gene the call is TRGV9; the J gene has no call. The germline V gene has CDR1 GITISATS and CDR2 ISYDGTV (reference sequence). This CDR3 is built from 17 residues. As DNA, the CDR3 is TGTGCCTTTAGAGTTCCCTGGGGGATATCTTTGACAGCACAACTCTTCTTT. Translating it yields CAFRVPWGISLTAQLFF.

Remarks on this clone: It is unclear where the CDR3 begins or ends on the DNA, so no DNA is shown, and the CDR3 is as TCRdb lists it. The identical CDR3 is also encoded by other nucleotide sequences in the sample. Here the V gene is TRGV9, but the J gene went uncalled. Germline CDR1 is GITISATS and CDR2 is ISYDGTV (reference sequence). The CDR3 is 25 amino acids in total, end residues counted. The CDR3 reads CACDTGGYSSWDTRQMFFGTGIKLF.

As to this clone: It is unclear where the CDR3 begins or ends on the DNA, so no DNA is shown, and the CDR3 is as TCRdb lists it. The V gene corresponds to TRGV9; no J gene was called. The germline V gene encodes CDR1 GITISATS and CDR2 ISYDGTV (reference sequence). The CDR3 spans 27 amino acids, including both terminal residues. The CDR3 spells CACDSVLGDTRTWDTRQMFFGTGIKLF.

On this clone: Because the CDR3's place on the DNA is in doubt, the DNA is left out and the CDR3 is given as listed by TCRdb. The V gene is TRGV9; the J gene was not called. The CDR3 length is 28 residues, termini included. Germline values: CDR1 GITISATS, CDR2 ISYDGTV (reference sequence). The CDR3 loop is CACDSSVLLGDMTWDTRQMFFGTGIKLF.

This clone turned up a few times. No call exists for the J gene, whereas the V gene is TRGV9. CDR3 size: 21 residues. CDR1 and CDR2 from the germline V gene are GITISATS and ISYDGTV (reference sequence). CDR3 nucleotides: TGTGCCTGTGACCCCCTCCTACCGGGTGGGGGATACGGTTCTTTGACAGCACAACTCTTCTTT. This encodes CACDPLLPGGGYGSLTAQLFF.

Remarks on this clone: Because the CDR3's place on the DNA is in doubt, the DNA is left out and the CDR3 is given as listed by TCRdb. The V gene reported is TRGV9; the J gene is uncalled. Germline CDR1 is GITISATS and CDR2 is ISYDGTV (reference sequence). Ends included, the CDR3 has 31 residues. The CDR3 here is CACDTSFPSIMGDKSSWDTRQMFFGTGIKLF.

To note about this clone: The limits of the CDR3 on the DNA are not certain, so only TCRdb's listed CDR3 is given. The V segment is TRGV9, and no J call was made. Germline lookup yields CDR1 GITISATS and CDR2 ISYDGTV (reference sequence). Both ends counted, the CDR3 spans 25 residues. CDR3 loop: CACGTGWGLTWDTRQMFFGTGIKLF.